The T cell receptor (beta chain) under discussion was sequenced for a study of OX40 agonist ivuxolimab in advanced cancers. Study-wide context: Every 2 weeks, ivuxolimab was infused into the patients intravenously at between 0.01 and 10 mg/kg.

Comment on this clone: One end of the junction varies from germline; a read error may be responsible.

The CDR3 contains 13 residues. The germline V gene has CDR1 SSHAT and CDR2 FNYEAQ (reference sequence). TCRdb's table, derived via immunoSEQ multiplex PCR, lists solely in-frame clones and lacks some. The sample has about 73,000 clones, about 86% seen once; the top ten hold around 0.75%. This chain links TRBV7-7 with TRBJ2-5, with D perhaps given as TRBD1 or TRBD2 (5 bases each). The specimen was CD4+ or CD8+ T cells sorted from blood, collected in a trial of the OX40 agonist ivuxolimab. This receptor was taken from an adult with an advanced solid tumor such as melanoma, head and neck, liver or kidney cancer. The DNA of the CDR3 is TGTGCTAGCAGCCTCCGCTGGGACGGCCCGTTGTACTTC. Protein sequence: CASSLRWDGPLYF.